This T cell receptor (beta chain) was found in a study of cytomegalovirus exposure and HLA in healthy donors (dated by TCRdb to the late 2010s). Notes on the research overall: According to an earlier analysis of several hundred of the donors, 150 million to 200 million T cells yielded roughly 110 million unique TCR beta sequences and 276 Gb of sequence data. Among roughly 400 genotyped donors of the cohort, an average of around 250,000 unique TCR beta nucleotide sequences was sequenced per donor, of which about 19% were non-productive. All discovery cohort repertoires had been generated using a single sequencing platform. Donor age, sex, ethnicity and CMV serostatus were compiled together with the repertoire data. The T cell repertoires of 670 or so subjects were profiled by immunosequencing and related to cytomegalovirus serostatus. An earlier analysis of 587 of the donors used high-throughput TCR beta sequencing to judge whether each TCR beta V gene segment behaved as functional or pseudogenic. Because of strong linkage in the cohort, 4 to 6 DR-DQ haplotypes were treated as single units for association and clustering. In the later analysis, no new phenotypic data were used to find candidate immune exposures; instead, reliance was placed on TCR beta sequences and their occurrence across donors. To predict cytomegalovirus infection status, the study combined high-throughput TCR immunosequencing, statistical association of individual TCRs with disease status, and machine learning. The number of donors typed differed by locus, with about 629-640 for A, B, C, DRB1 and DQB1, more than 500 for DQA1, over 600 for DPA1, and around 450 for DPB1. A later analysis re-examined previously published TCR beta repertoires from several hundred donors and added high-resolution HLA genotyping to investigate patterns of TCR occurrence. Along with the roughly 610-subject first cohort, a separate validation cohort of over 90 different subjects was used. Roughly 290 gigabases of sequencing data and approximately 92 million unique TCR sequences made up an early release that covered 500 to 650 HLA-typed donors. In a later genetic analysis, genome-wide SNP genotypes for about 55% of the roughly 700 donors were used, and that subset was treated as a discovery cohort. Of the roughly 390 genotyped donors, roughly 80% were placed in the genetic ancestry cluster associated with self-reported Caucasian donors. The aim of the study was to test whether cataloging public T cell receptors could identify signatures of past pathogen exposure. Both class I and class II loci were covered by HLA typing, at four-digit resolution. Study-wide conclusions, independent of this receptor: Cytomegalovirus status was reported to be diagnosed by the classifier with high specificity and sensitivity in both the original and validation cohorts. In vitro tests confirmed that a few of the cytomegalovirus-associated TCR beta chains recognize cytomegalovirus antigens. According to a later genetic analysis, donors in an Asian-associated ancestry cluster had fewer N-insertions in productive TCRs than the approximately 690-donor mean. Because HLA typing was unavailable for some donors at each locus, only the typed subset was used in association tests. Specific HLA alleles were associated with some 15,000 TCR beta sequences at a false discovery rate of 0.05 in a later analysis. Compared with equally common non-associated chains, HLA-associated TCR beta chains in a later analysis were more clonally expanded and had lower generation probabilities. According to a later analysis, parvovirus B19, influenza, CMV and Epstein-Barr virus appeared linked to several top co-occurrence clusters. The study listed 164 TCR beta chains as associated with cytomegalovirus. In an earlier analysis of some 540 of the donors, most TCR beta V segments appeared in productive rearrangements about 87% or about 30% of the time, broadly matching IMGT annotations. Most CMV-associated TCR beta chains appeared to be HLA-restricted in a later analysis, and the HLA associations seemed to be driven largely by CMV exposure. The presence/absence analyses assumed that sequencing depth was roughly uniform across donors, and that assumption may not be true. A later genetic analysis associated a missense DCLRE1C variant with V-gene and J-gene trimming of TCR beta chains, and an independent cohort replicated the association. Most TCR sequences were seen in very few donors, while some public TCRs were found in many individuals. Linkage disequilibrium might explain the correlated functional status among segregating V segments, but an unknown experimental factor could not be ruled out. Because the 87-base-pair reads could not distinguish some IMGT-functional V segments, including TRBV6-2 and TRBV6-3, those segments were excluded. The earlier analysis of 450 to 700 of the donors excluded seventeen rarely observed V segments, including chromosome 9 orphons, because counts were too low. In a later analysis, TCR association rates were found to vary across HLA loci, with the most associated TCRs seen for DRB1 alleles and the fewest for HLA-C alleles. A further reported finding was that TCR beta sequences accurately predicted the HLA-A and HLA-B alleles for most subjects in the first cohort. It was suggested by the authors that the approach could potentially be generalized to other disease states and immunological phenotypes. The cohort was sequenced for TCR beta chains only, and without alpha or paired-chain data the features that could be detected were limited. Immune exposure information for the cohort was limited to CMV serostatus. A group of highly shared sequence variants was considered likely to be a technical artifact of the sequencing pipeline. When HLA alleles, especially DR and DQ, strongly co-occurred, attributing TCR associations to individual alleles was difficult.

Receptor amplification or capture employed the immunoSEQ multiplex PCR assay. For the multiplex PCR, a mixture combining 60 forward primers for TCR Vbeta segments and 13 reverse primers for TCR Jbeta segments was used. Amplification of the CDR3 region of rearranged TCR beta genes was performed with a multiplex PCR assay on genomic DNA. Amplified TCR beta libraries were sequenced as 87-base-pair reads on the Illumina HiSeq System. In the original analysis: A later analysis tallied roughly 80 million unique TCR beta chains across the 666 repertoires, and some 10 million of those chains were shared by two or more donors. A nearest-neighbor algorithm error-corrected the raw reads and collapsed the reads into unique sequences, merging closely related sequences to remove PCR and sequencing errors. Alignment of CDR3 sequences to IMGT reference sequences was used to assign V, D and J gene segments. For a sequence to be retained, at least a six-nucleotide match to both a V gene segment and a J gene segment was required. A rearrangement was called productive if the CDR3 had no stop codons and remained in frame with V and J, and every other rearrangement was called non-productive. CDR3 was defined by IMGT convention, running from the second conserved V-encoded cysteine to the conserved J-encoded phenylalanine. The earlier analysis of 500 to 650 of the donors excluded any sequence lacking an unambiguous match to a single V gene segment. In an earlier analysis of a few hundred of the donors, V segments were called functional above 56.7% productive rearrangements and were called segregating when the between-donor standard deviation exceeded 5%. A statistical classification framework was developed to diagnose cytomegalovirus status using the catalog of TCR beta chain sequences. In a later analysis, TCR nucleotide sequences were compared against IMGT/GENE-DB human TR gene sequences so that V and J genes could be assigned. Using the TCRdist pipeline, a later analysis assigned CDR3 sequences along with most-parsimonious VDJ recombination scenarios. In a later analysis, every TCR beta chain was defined by the combination of its CDR3 amino acid sequence and its V-gene family, and reads without a unique V-gene family were dropped. In a later analysis, fewer than 600 highly shared, low-generation-probability nucleotide sequences were removed to address suspected cross-contamination and a sequencing artifact. For each public chain, a later analysis derived a clonal expansion index from normalized ranks of inferred template counts within each repertoire. A later analysis computed generation probabilities with a VDJ recombination model fitted to out-of-frame rearrangements, and checked the results against IGoR. A later analysis scored TCR-TCR, TCR-HLA and TCR-CMV co-occurrence with hypergeometric tests, applying a repertoire-size bias correction to TCR pairs. False discovery rates were estimated in a later analysis by permuting HLA or CMV assignments 20 times. In a later analysis, co-occurring TCRs were grouped with DBSCAN, and TCRdist sequence similarity was added when clustering was performed within HLA-allele-positive subsets. For co-occurrence clustering, repertoires with fewer than 30,000 or more than 120,000 public chains were excluded, along with five repertoires with anomalous nucleotide sharing. The source is immuneACCESS, and TCRdb retained only in-frame sequences with V and J called. Part of the clones is not carried over; for the studies checked, unresolved V genes explain less than half of this, and the remainder is unexplained. From that table come the V and J calls and clone size; the DNA was used to work out D and trimming. Here the sample has about 140,000 clones; 66% occur a single time. The top ten hold 6.5% of the sample.

The CDR3 contains 14 residues, cysteine and phenylalanine counted. Only the CDR3 region is kept as DNA, spanning 42 bases read in frame from base 1. According to the germline V gene, CDR1 reads SGHTA and CDR2 reads FQGNSA. The germline ends are 9 bases apart after V is trimmed by 2 bases and J by 2 bases. Concerning this clone: It has no known antigen specificity. No much larger clone is present one base from it, and per-base qualities are unavailable.

The cohort comprised some 680 healthy bone marrow donors. At the time of sampling, all cohort members were nominally healthy, though unrecorded immune exposures were likely present. The donor tested CMV seronegative and was one of the 352 seronegative cohort members. Every donor gave a peripheral blood sample, and the peripheral blood mononuclear cells from that sample were used for TCR beta sequencing. Genomic DNA was extracted from the blood cell samples with the Qiagen DNeasy Blood Extraction Kit. This sequence originates from a woman aged 55-70 years in good health and CMV-seronegative. The chain was built from TRBV7-2 and TRBJ1-1; there is no confident call for the D gene. Material for sequencing was PBMCs. The sequence in DNA is TGTGCCAGCAGCTTATCGGTCGCAAACACTGAAGCTTTCTTT. This gives the protein CASSLSVANTEAFF.